Below, 29 T cell receptor beta chains from the same sample are listed, as sequenced in a study of blood T cell repertoires in COVID-19. TCRdb's table, derived via immunoSEQ multiplex PCR, lists solely in-frame clones and lacks some. Of some 190,000 clones in the sample, more than 80% were seen once. The sample taken for sequencing was peripheral blood. The receptors here all came from a woman in her forties with COVID-19, enrolled during active disease.

This chain connects TRBV6-2 or TRBV6-3 to TRBJ2-1, with 9 bases aligning to TRBD2. The ends lost 2 bases at V and 0 bases at J; junction bases unmatched: 5. Germline lookup yields CDR1 MNHEY and CDR2 SVGEGT. CDR3 length: 17 amino acids. The CDR3 is CASSYTGGGASYNEQFF. The CDR3 region has the DNA TGTGCCAGCAGTTACACTGGCGGGGGGGCCTCCTACAATGAGCAGTTCTTC.

The J gene is TRBJ2-1, the V gene TRBV9; D perhaps matches TRBD2 (5 bases). Germline CDR1 is SGDLS and CDR2 is YYNGEE. This CDR3 is 15 amino acids long. Trimming pared 0 bases from V and 9 bases from J, leaving 16 bases between. The CDR3 reads CASSVGAALSSEQFF. The CDR3 DNA reads as TGTGCCAGCAGCGTAGGAGCGGCTTTGTCTAGTGAGCAGTTCTTC.

This clone appeared a few times. This chain links TRBV7-9 with TRBJ1-1, with no clear D. Germline CDR1 and CDR2: SEHNR and FQNEAQ (reference sequence). There are 13 residues in the CDR3. Trimming took 4 bases from V and 0 from J, leaving 6 bases between them. CDR3 amino acids: CASSSLMNTEAFF. DNA of the CDR3: TGTGCCAGCAGCTCCTTAATGAACACTGAAGCTTTCTTT.

The chain has TRBV11-3 and TRBJ2-5, with 9 nucleotides matching TRBD1. CDR1 is SGHNT, CDR2 YENEEA, per germline. Trimming took 5 bases from V and 4 from J; bases not matched to a gene: 8. The CDR3 is made up of 15 amino acids. The CDR3 region is CASSKGQGLGETQYF. CDR3 DNA: TGTGCCAGCAGCAAGGGACAGGGTCTAGGAGAGACCCAGTACTTC.

V usage is TRBV11-3 and J usage is TRBJ1-2; D remains ambiguous. Germline V gene data show CDR1 as SGHNT and CDR2 as YENEEA. Trimming took off 3 bases at V and 5 bases at J, with 13 bases between the two ends. There are 14 residues in the CDR3. The chain's CDR3 is CASSFVPASYGYTF. In DNA form, the CDR3 reads TGTGCCAGCAGCTTTGTTCCCGCCAGTTATGGCTACACCTTC.

The chain uses TRBV5-4 and TRBJ2-5, with D possibly matching TRBD2 (5 bases). The CDR3 runs 16 residues. The germline V gene encodes CDR1 SGHNT and CDR2 YYREEE (reference sequence). Trimming took 4 bases from V and 2 from J, leaving 18 bases between them. The CDR3 here is CASSPLAADKQETQYF. In DNA form, the CDR3 reads TGTGCCAGCAGCCCTTTGGCAGCGGATAAACAAGAGACCCAGTACTTC.

V is TRBV30 and J is TRBJ2-3, with 8 bases identical to TRBD2. CDR3 length: 15 residues. Unmatched junction bases numbered 9, after V lost 1 base and J lost 6 bases. Germline values: CDR1 GTSNPN, CDR2 SVGIG (reference sequence). The CDR3 reads CAWSGQRGLADTQYF. Here the CDR3 DNA reads TGTGCCTGGAGTGGCCAGCGGGGGCTAGCGGATACGCAGTATTTT.

V usage is TRBV29-1 and J usage is TRBJ2-5; D not resolved. There are 14 residues in the CDR3. Germline V gene lookup returns CDR1 SQVTM and CDR2 ANQGSEA. V lost 6 bases, J lost 2 bases, and 16 bases lay in between. This CDR3 is CSVPVVLKQETQYF. As DNA, the CDR3 is TGCAGCGTCCCGGTAGTATTAAAGCAAGAGACCCAGTACTTC.

This clone has a handful of counts. The CDR3 loop is CASSRLNQPQHF. The DNA for the CDR3 is TGTGCCAGCAGTCGACTCAATCAGCCCCAGCATTTT. V and J are TRBV12-3 or TRBV12-4 and TRBJ1-5; D is ambiguous. The CDR3 is 12 amino acids. Trimming left V 5 bases short and J 3 bases short, with 5 bases between.

On this clone itself: The sample holds other DNA sequences that translate to the same CDR3. This chain links TRBV6-5 with TRBJ1-2, with 9 bases fitting TRBD1. Germline V gene data show CDR1 as MNHEY and CDR2 as SVGAGI. The CDR3 consists of 13 residues. The junction had 6 bases not matched to a gene; V was cut back by 6 bases and J by 7 bases. The CDR3 DNA is TGTGCCAGCAGACAACAGGGGGCGGGTGGCTACACCTTC. Amino acids: CASRQQGAGGYTF.

This chain joins TRBV7-9 and TRBJ1-1; 10 nucleotides match TRBD1. Looked up from germline, CDR1 is SEHNR and CDR2 is FQNEAQ (reference sequence). V lost 6 bases and J lost 5; bases outside the gene matches: 9. This CDR3 comprises 15 residues. CDR3 residues: CASRPLDRGVTEAFF. The DNA of the CDR3 is TGTGCCAGCAGGCCGTTGGACAGGGGGGTTACTGAAGCTTTCTTT.

This rearrangement joins TRBV30 to TRBJ2-7; D is unresolved. This CDR3 is built from 12 residues. Trimming took off 4 bases at V and 0 bases at J, with 7 bases between the two ends. CDR1 and CDR2 (germline): GTSNPN, SVGIG (reference sequence). The CDR3 here is CAWTRSSYEQYF. In nucleotides, the CDR3 is TGTGCCTGGACCCGGAGCTCCTACGAGCAGTACTTC. Full variable domain (missing parts from reference TRBV30 and TRBJ2-7): SQTIHQWPATLVQPVGSPLSLECTVEGTSNPNLYWYRQAAGRGLQLLFYSVGIGQISSEVPQNLSASRPQDRQFILSSKKLLLSDSGFYLCAWTRSSYEQYFGPGTRLTVT.

In DNA form, the CDR3 reads TGTGCCAGCAGCTTAGAAGGGGATTGGGGATCACCCCTCCACTTT. Its protein is CASSLEGDWGSPLHF. The chain joins TRBV7-9 to TRBJ1-6; TRBD1 is a possible D gene (5 bases). Germline CDR1 and CDR2: SEHNR and FQNEAQ (reference sequence). Trimming cost V 1 base and J 10 bases, with 14 bases left between them. The CDR3 is 15 amino acids.

This chain links TRBV25-1 with TRBJ2-3; 8 nucleotides align to TRBD1. CDR3 size: 14 residues. After removal of 6 bases from V and 4 bases from J, the junction contained 6 bases not matched to a gene. Germline assignment: CDR1 MGHDK and CDR2 SYGVNS. The CDR3 region has the DNA TGTGCCAGCAGCCTCGACAGGGGCCCAGATACGCAGTATTTT. Protein product: CASSLDRGPDTQYF.

This chain connects TRBV15 to TRBJ2-1; no reliable D call. V dropped 3 bases and J dropped 9 bases, with 18 bases sitting between them. The CDR3 length is 15 residues. CDR1 LNHNV and CDR2 YYDKDF come from the germline V gene (reference sequence). CDR3 bases: TGTGCCACCAGCAGTTTCCCATTGACTTTGGGTGAGCAGTTCTTC. Translated, it gives CATSSFPLTLGEQFF.

This rearrangement joins TRBV7-9 to TRBJ2-3; 13 positions agree with TRBD2. V lost 5 bases, J lost 0 bases, and 17 bases stayed unmatched. The CDR3 runs to 21 residues. CDR1 and CDR2 from the germline V gene are SEHNR and FQNEAQ (reference sequence). This CDR3 is CASSTTALAGGPTTSTDTQYF. The CDR3 region has the DNA TGTGCCAGCAGCACGACCGCACTAGCGGGAGGGCCCACAACTAGCACAGATACGCAGTATTTT.

The V gene is TRBV19, the J gene TRBJ1-5, with 8 bases identical to TRBD1. This CDR3 comprises 17 residues. Trimming took 1 base from V and 2 from J; bases not matched to a gene: 7. Germline lookup yields CDR1 LNHDA and CDR2 SQIVND (reference sequence). The CDR3 DNA is TGTGCCAGTAGTATAGCTGGTTGGGGACAGGGCAATCAGCCCCAGCATTTT. Encoded protein: CASSIAGWGQGNQPQHF.

This chain uses TRBV27 with TRBJ2-1; D possibly corresponds to TRBD1 (7 bases). This CDR3 comprises 16 residues. Germline CDR1 reads MNHEY; CDR2 reads SMNVEV (reference sequence). V was shortened by 6 bases and J by 7 bases, with 22 bases between the two germline ends. CDR3 in amino acids: CASSSGQGGPFNEQFF. The CDR3 DNA reads TGTGCCAGCAGCAGCGGGCAGGGGGGCCCCTTTAATGAGCAGTTCTTC.

This chain links TRBV12-5 with TRBJ1-1, with D tentatively TRBD1 (5 bases). The CDR3 is made up of 14 amino acids. Germline CDR1 and CDR2: LGHNT and FRNRAP. The V and J ends lost 3 bases and 6 bases respectively, with 14 bases between them. The CDR3 DNA sequence: TGTGCTAGTGGTTTAGGGGTGGAGGGCGCTGAAGCTTTCTTT. It translates to CASGLGVEGAEAFF.

This chain connects TRBV5-1 to TRBJ2-1, with TRBD2 identical over 11 bases. The germline V gene encodes CDR1 SGHRS and CDR2 YFSETQ. There are 15 residues in the CDR3. The V and J ends lost 1 base and 8 bases, in that order; junction bases with no gene match: 5. CDR3 loop: CASSLQLAGEDEQFF. The CDR3 coding sequence is TGCGCCAGCAGCTTGCAACTAGCGGGAGAGGATGAGCAGTTCTTC.

J is TRBJ2-3 and V is TRBV29-1, with 9 positions matching TRBD1. With 7 bases clipped from V and 7 bases from J, the junction kept 9 bases outside the gene matches. CDR3 length: 13 residues. CDR1 and CDR2 from the germline V gene are SQVTM and ANQGSEA. The CDR3 sequence is CSATGTGFNTQYF. In DNA form, the CDR3 reads TGCAGCGCTACCGGGACAGGGTTCAATACGCAGTATTTT.

This clone was detected only once. The V gene is TRBV6-5, the J gene TRBJ2-2; 8 bases align to TRBD1. Germline CDR1 MNHEY, CDR2 SVGAGI. V was clipped by 5 bases and J by 5 bases; unmatched bases: 4. The CDR3 totals 14 residues. CDR3 nucleotide sequence: TGTGCCAGCAGTAAGCGGACAGGGACCGGGGAGCTGTTTTTT. Amino acids: CASSKRTGTGELFF.

This chain connects TRBV30 to TRBJ1-2; the match to TRBD1 covers 10 bases. The CDR3 contains 15 residues. CDR1 is GTSNPN, CDR2 SVGIG, per germline (reference sequence). J was trimmed by 3 bases and V by 3 bases; bases with no gene match: 7. The CDR3 is CAWSDGQGGHYGYTF. Written as DNA, the CDR3 is TGTGCCTGGAGCGATGGACAGGGGGGGCACTATGGCTACACCTTC.

The chain joins TRBV5-4 to TRBJ2-2, with 9 bases matching TRBD1. This CDR3 spans 16 amino acids. V shed 7 bases, J shed 3 bases, and the junction held 10 bases outside the gene matches. CDR1 is SGHNT, CDR2 YYREEE, per germline (reference sequence). This chain's CDR3 is CASGGGTGGDTGELFF. DNA for the CDR3: TGTGCCAGCGGGGGAGGAACAGGGGGCGACACCGGGGAGCTGTTTTTT.

This sequence joins TRBV27 and TRBJ2-3; D remains ambiguous. This CDR3 comprises 12 residues. The ends were cut back, 6 bases at V and 3 bases at J, with 7 bases in the middle. Germline V gives CDR1 MNHEY, CDR2 SMNVEV (reference sequence). The CDR3 is CASSDSTDTQYF. In DNA, the CDR3 is TGTGCCAGCAGCGACTCAACAGATACGCAGTATTTT.

This chain connects TRBV7-6 to TRBJ2-7, with 7 positions matching TRBD1. Germline CDR1 SGHVS, CDR2 FNYEAQ. V gave up 1 base and J gave up 5 bases; unmatched junction bases: 8. The CDR3 length is 15 residues. CDR3 coding DNA: TGTGCCAGCAGCTTAGATATCAACAGGGGAAACGAGCAGTACTTC. As protein: CASSLDINRGNEQYF.

The chain couples TRBV11-2 to TRBJ1-2; D ambiguous. CDR3 length equals 13 residues. The V gene lost 5 bases and the J gene lost 8 bases, with 15 bases spanning the gap. Per germline, CDR1 SGHAT and CDR2 FQNNGV. The CDR3 loop reads CASSLSTRRGYTF. In DNA, the CDR3 is TGTGCCAGCAGCCTATCGACACGGCGAGGCTACACCTTC.

The V gene is TRBV12-3 or TRBV12-4, the J gene TRBJ1-1, with D perhaps TRBD1 (6 bases). Trimming took off 2 bases at V and 7 bases at J, with 11 bases between the two ends. The CDR3 extends over 13 amino acids. The CDR3, as DNA: TGTGCCAGCAGTTTATTGGGACACCTTGAAGCTTTCTTT. It translates to CASSLLGHLEAFF.

DNA for the CDR3: TGTGCCAGTACCCCAGGACTTAGCGGCCTCAAAAACACCGGGGAGCTGTTTTTT. Amino acid sequence: CASTPGLSGLKNTGELFF. This rearrangement joins TRBV19 to TRBJ2-2; D is possibly TRBD2 (6 bases). CDR3 length equals 18 residues. Germline CDR1 reads LNHDA; CDR2 reads SQIVND (reference sequence). The V end was cut by 7 bases, the J end by 2 bases, with 23 bases between.